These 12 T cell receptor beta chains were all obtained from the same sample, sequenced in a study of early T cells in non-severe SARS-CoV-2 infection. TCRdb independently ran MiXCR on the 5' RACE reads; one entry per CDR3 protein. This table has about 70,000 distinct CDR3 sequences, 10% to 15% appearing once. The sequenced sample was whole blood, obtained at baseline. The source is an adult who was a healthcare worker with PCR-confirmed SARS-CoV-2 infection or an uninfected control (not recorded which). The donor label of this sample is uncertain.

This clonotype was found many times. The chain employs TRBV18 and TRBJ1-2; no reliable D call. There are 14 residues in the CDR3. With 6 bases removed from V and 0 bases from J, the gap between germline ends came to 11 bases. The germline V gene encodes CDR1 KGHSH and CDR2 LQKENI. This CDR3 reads CASSSSGANYGYTF. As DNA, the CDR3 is TGTGCCAGCTCTTCCTCGGGAGCTAACTATGGCTACACCTTC.

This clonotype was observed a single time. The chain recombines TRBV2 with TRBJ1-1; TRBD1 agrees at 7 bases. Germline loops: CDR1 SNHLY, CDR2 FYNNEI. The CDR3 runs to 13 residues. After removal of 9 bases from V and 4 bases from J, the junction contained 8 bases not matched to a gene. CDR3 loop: CASRQGPGTEAFF. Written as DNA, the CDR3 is TGTGCCAGTCGACAGGGTCCGGGCACTGAAGCTTTCTTT.

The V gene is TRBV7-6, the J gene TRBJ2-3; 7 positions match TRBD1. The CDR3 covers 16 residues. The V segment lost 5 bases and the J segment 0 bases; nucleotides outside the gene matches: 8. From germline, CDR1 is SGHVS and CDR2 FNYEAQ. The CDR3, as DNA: TGTGCCAGCAGCCCCGGAGACAGGGTTAGCACAGATACGCAGTATTTT. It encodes CASSPGDRVSTDTQYF.

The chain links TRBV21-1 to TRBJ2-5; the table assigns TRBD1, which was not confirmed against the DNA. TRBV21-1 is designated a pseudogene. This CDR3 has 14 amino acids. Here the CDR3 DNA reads TGTGCCAGCAGCCCCAGGGAAGGAGGAGAGACCCAGTACTTC. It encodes CASSPREGGETQYF.

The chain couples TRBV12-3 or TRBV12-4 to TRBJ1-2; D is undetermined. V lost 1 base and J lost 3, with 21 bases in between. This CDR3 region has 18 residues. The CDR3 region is CASSLEGYRTLPYYGYTF. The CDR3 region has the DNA TGTGCCAGCAGTTTAGAAGGTTACCGGACTCTACCTTACTATGGCTACACCTTC.

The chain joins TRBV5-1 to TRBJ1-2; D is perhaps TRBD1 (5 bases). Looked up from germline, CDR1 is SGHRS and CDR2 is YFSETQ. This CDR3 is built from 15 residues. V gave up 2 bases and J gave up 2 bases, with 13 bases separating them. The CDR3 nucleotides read TGCGCCAGCAGCTTAGGAGGGGCACTAAACTATGGCTACACCTTC. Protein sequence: CASSLGGALNYGYTF. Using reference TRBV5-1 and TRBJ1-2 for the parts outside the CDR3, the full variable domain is KAGVTQTPRYLIKTRGQQVTLSCSPISGHRSVSWYQQTPGQGLQFLFEYFSETQRNKGNFPGRFSGRQFSNSRSEMNVSTLELGDSALYLCASSLGGALNYGYTFGSGTRLTVV.

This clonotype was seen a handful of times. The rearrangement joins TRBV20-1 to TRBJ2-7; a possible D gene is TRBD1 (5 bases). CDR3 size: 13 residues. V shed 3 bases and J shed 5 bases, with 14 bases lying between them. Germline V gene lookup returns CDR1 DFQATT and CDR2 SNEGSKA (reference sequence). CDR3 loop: CSARTVLSNEQYF. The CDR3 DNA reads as TGCAGTGCTAGGACAGTCCTAAGCAACGAGCAGTACTTC.

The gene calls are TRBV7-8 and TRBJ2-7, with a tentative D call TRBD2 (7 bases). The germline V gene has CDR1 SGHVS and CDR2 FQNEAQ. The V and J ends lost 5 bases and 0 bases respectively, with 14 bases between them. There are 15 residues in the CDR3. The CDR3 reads CASSRGGAFSYEQYF. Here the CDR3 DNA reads TGTGCCAGCAGCCGAGGGGGGGCCTTCTCCTACGAGCAGTACTTC.

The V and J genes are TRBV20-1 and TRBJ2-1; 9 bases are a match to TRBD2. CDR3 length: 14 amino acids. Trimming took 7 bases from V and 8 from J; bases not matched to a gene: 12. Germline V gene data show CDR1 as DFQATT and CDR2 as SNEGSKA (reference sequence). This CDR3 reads CSVLARTSDYEQFF. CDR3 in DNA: TGCAGTGTCCTTGCCCGGACTAGCGACTATGAGCAGTTCTTC.

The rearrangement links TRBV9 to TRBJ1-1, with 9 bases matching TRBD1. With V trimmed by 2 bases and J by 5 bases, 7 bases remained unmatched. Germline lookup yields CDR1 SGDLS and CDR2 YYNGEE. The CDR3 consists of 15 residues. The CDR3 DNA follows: TGTGCCAGCAGCGTTACAGGGGGCCGTGGGACTGAAGCTTTCTTT. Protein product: CASSVTGGRGTEAFF.

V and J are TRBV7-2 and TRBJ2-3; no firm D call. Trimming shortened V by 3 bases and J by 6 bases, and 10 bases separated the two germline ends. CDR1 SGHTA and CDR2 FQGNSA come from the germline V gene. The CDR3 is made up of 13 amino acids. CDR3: CASSFEARDTQYF. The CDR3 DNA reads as TGTGCCAGCAGCTTTGAGGCCCGGGATACGCAGTATTTT.

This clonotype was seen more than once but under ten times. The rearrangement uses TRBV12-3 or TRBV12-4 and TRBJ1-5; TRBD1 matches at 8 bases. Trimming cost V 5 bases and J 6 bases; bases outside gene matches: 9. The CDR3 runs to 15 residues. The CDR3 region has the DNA TGTGCCAGCAGTCACGGACAGGGAAGAGGTCAGCCCCAGCATTTT. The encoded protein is CASSHGQGRGQPQHF.